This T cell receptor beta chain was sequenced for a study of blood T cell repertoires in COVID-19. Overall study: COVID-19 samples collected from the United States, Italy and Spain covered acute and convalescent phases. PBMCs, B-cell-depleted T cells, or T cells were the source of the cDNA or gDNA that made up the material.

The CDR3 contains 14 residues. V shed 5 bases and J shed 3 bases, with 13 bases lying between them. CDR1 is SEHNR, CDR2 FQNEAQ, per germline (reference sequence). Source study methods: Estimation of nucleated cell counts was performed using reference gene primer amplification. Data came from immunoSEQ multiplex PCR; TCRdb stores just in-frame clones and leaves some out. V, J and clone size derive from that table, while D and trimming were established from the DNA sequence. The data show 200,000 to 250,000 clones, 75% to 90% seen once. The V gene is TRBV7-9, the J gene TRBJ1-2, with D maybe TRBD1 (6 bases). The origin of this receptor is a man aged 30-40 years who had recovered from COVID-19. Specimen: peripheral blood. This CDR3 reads CASSAGVVDYGYTF. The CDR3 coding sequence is TGTGCCAGCAGCGCAGGGGTGGTTGACTATGGCTACACCTTC.